Listed below are T cell receptor beta chains from one sample, sequenced in a study of shared clonotypes between healthy human individuals. The protocol was immunoSEQ multiplex PCR, while the TCRdb copy is restricted to in-frame clones and leaves out a portion. Of hundreds of thousands of clones listed, over 90% are singletons. The sequenced sample was naive CD8+ T cells sorted from blood. Receptor source: a man aged 30 to 39 in good health. CDR3s leave out the opening cysteine and the closing phenylalanine or tryptophan. Each record gives: V gene, J gene, CDR3 protein.

V gene: TRBV9
J gene: TRBJ1-5
CDR3 protein: ASSRDSSQLPQH

V gene: TRBV4-1
J gene: TRBJ2-7
CDR3 protein: ASSQVEGTGEQY

V gene: TRBV18
J gene: TRBJ2-1
CDR3 protein: ASSPGNYNEQF

V gene: TRBV4-3
J gene: TRBJ1-3
CDR3 protein: ASSQARQGGSGNTIY

V gene: TRBV6-6
J gene: TRBJ1-3
CDR3 protein: ASSLGTRNTIY

V gene: TRBV7-6
J gene: TRBJ2-7
CDR3 protein: ASSPRGTGYEQY

V gene: TRBV2
J gene: TRBJ2-7
CDR3 protein: ASSALQETYEQY

V gene: TRBV19
J gene: TRBJ2-7
CDR3 protein: ASPLREYEQY

V gene: TRBV11-3
J gene: TRBJ2-1
CDR3 protein: ASSFVANTGWMLYNEQF

V gene: TRBV29-1
J gene: TRBJ2-7
CDR3 protein: SVGDTTYEQY

V gene: TRBV7-3
J gene: TRBJ2-1
CDR3 protein: ASSLSWAGDGEQF

V gene: TRBV7-9
J gene: TRBJ1-5
CDR3 protein: ASSFRGGSNQPQH

V gene: TRBV5-5
J gene: TRBJ2-1
CDR3 protein: ASSLGDSSYNEQF

V gene: TRBV10-3
J gene: TRBJ2-7
CDR3 protein: AISEGTYYEQY

V gene: TRBV25-1
J gene: TRBJ1-5
CDR3 protein: ASSLRGGNQPQH

V gene: TRBV28
J gene: TRBJ1-5
CDR3 protein: ASSPGTGVQPQH

V gene: TRBV18
J gene: TRBJ2-1
CDR3 protein: ASSPGLAGGPLDEQF

V gene: TRBV7-9
J gene: TRBJ2-3
CDR3 protein: ASSLLDSSTDTQY

V gene: TRBV27
J gene: TRBJ2-1
CDR3 protein: ASSRPGTGGGLGEQF

V gene: TRBV27
J gene: TRBJ2-7
CDR3 protein: ASSLRRPYEQY

V gene: TRBV13
J gene: TRBJ2-7
CDR3 protein: ASSLGSDLSGEGQY

V gene: TRBV28
J gene: TRBJ2-7
CDR3 protein: ASSLTAGTGHYEQY

V gene: TRBV4-1
J gene: TRBJ2-7
CDR3 protein: ASSQDQVEQY

V gene: TRBV27
J gene: TRBJ2-1
CDR3 protein: ASRMTGIGSYNEQF

V gene: TRBV5-5
J gene: TRBJ2-7
CDR3 protein: ASSLGRSYEQY

V gene: TRBV7-2
J gene: TRBJ1-5
CDR3 protein: ASNSRGSNQPQH

V gene: TRBV7-2
J gene: TRBJ1-5
CDR3 protein: ASSFLGQGESQPQH

V gene: TRBV21-1
J gene: TRBJ1-1
CDR3 protein: ASSSRTGHTEAF

V gene: TRBV10-3
J gene: TRBJ2-2
CDR3 protein: AIGFPNTGELF

V gene: TRBV11-2
J gene: TRBJ2-3
CDR3 protein: ASSGAGGIDTDTQY

V gene: TRBV10-2
J gene: TRBJ2-7
CDR3 protein: ASGSKFGVYEQY

V gene: TRBV6-1
J gene: TRBJ2-7
CDR3 protein: ASSDRGAGTSSYEQY

V gene: TRBV5-6
J gene: TRBJ2-2
CDR3 protein: ATSGTDNTGELF

V gene: TRBV29-1
J gene: TRBJ1-2
CDR3 protein: SALPTDSYGYT

V gene: TRBV2
J gene: TRBJ1-1
CDR3 protein: ASSRGVNTEAF

V gene: TRBV6-1
J gene: TRBJ2-7
CDR3 protein: ASSETPGTRSIEQY

V gene: TRBV4-1
J gene: TRBJ1-2
CDR3 protein: ASSQEWDRVGGYT

V gene: TRBV27
J gene: TRBJ2-3
CDR3 protein: ASSRLAGGPDTQY

V gene: TRBV19
J gene: TRBJ2-7
CDR3 protein: ASSILPQTSGTYEQY

V gene: TRBV7-2
J gene: TRBJ1-1
CDR3 protein: ASSPRIWPNTEAF

V gene: TRBV19
J gene: TRBJ2-7
CDR3 protein: ASSIYRGTPYEQY

V gene: TRBV27
J gene: TRBJ2-7
CDR3 protein: ASSLQNPYEQY

V gene: TRBV2
J gene: TRBJ2-1
CDR3 protein: ASGPLAYNEQF

V gene: TRBV7-2
J gene: TRBJ1-1
CDR3 protein: ASSVHRDRGNTEAF

V gene: TRBV7-2
J gene: TRBJ2-7
CDR3 protein: ASSLTLGGVPYEQY

V gene: TRBV27
J gene: TRBJ2-3
CDR3 protein: ASSLGTTDTQY

V gene: TRBV25-1
J gene: TRBJ2-3
CDR3 protein: ASSRRGMTDTQY

V gene: TRBV7-9
J gene: TRBJ2-7
CDR3 protein: ASSLGLAGPYEQY

V gene: TRBV9
J gene: TRBJ2-3
CDR3 protein: ASGTPARATQDTQY